Listed here are 14 T cell receptor beta chains from one sample, sequenced in a study of blood T cell repertoires in COVID-19. Method: immunoSEQ multiplex PCR; TCRdb's copy keeps in-frame clones and lacks some. The data hold roughly 240,000 clones, with about 89% observed a single time. Sequenced: peripheral blood. These receptor sequences come from a woman aged 60-75 years who had recovered from COVID-19.

This sequence joins TRBV28 and TRBJ1-6; no clear D. The germline CDR1 and CDR2 sequences are MDHEN and SYDVKM. The CDR3 loop spans 13 amino acids. V dropped 1 base and J dropped 7 bases, with 5 bases sitting between them. The CDR3 DNA reads TGTGCCAGCAGTTTATATCGGAATTCACCCCTCCACTTT. Its translation: CASSLYRNSPLHF.

The chain carries TRBV29-1 and TRBJ2-3; tentatively, D is TRBD1 (6 bases). Germline lookup yields CDR1 SQVTM and CDR2 ANQGSEA. The V and J ends lost 6 bases and 0 bases respectively, with 16 bases between them. The CDR3 covers 15 residues. CDR3 sequence: CSVTDRFPSTDTQYF. In nucleotides, the CDR3 is TGCAGCGTCACCGACAGGTTCCCAAGCACAGATACGCAGTATTTT.

This clone was observed a few times. The CDR3 sequence is CASSYDSSNQPQHF. Here the CDR3 DNA reads TGTGCCAGCAGTTATGACAGCAGCAATCAGCCCCAGCATTTT. The chain links TRBV6-5 to TRBJ1-5; tentatively, D is TRBD1 (5 bases). The CDR3 has 14 residues. The V gene lost 3 bases and the J gene lost 1 base, with 7 bases spanning the gap. CDR1 and CDR2 (germline): MNHEY, SVGAGI.

The V gene is TRBV5-1, the J gene TRBJ2-7; maybe TRBD1 (5 bases). This CDR3 spans 14 amino acids. Trimming cost V 2 bases and J 2 bases, with 11 bases left between them. Looked up from germline, CDR1 is SGHRS and CDR2 is YFSETQ. In nucleotides, the CDR3 is TGCGCCAGCAGCTTCGGCAGGGCGACCTACGAGCAGTACTTC. Residues: CASSFGRATYEQYF.

The chain employs TRBV10-3 and TRBJ2-3; 8 positions agree with TRBD2. Germline CDR1 ENHRY, CDR2 SYGVKD. CDR3 length equals 17 residues. V lost 0 bases, J lost 0 bases, and 5 bases stayed unmatched. In nucleotides, the CDR3 is TGTGCCATCAGTGAGTCTTTTAGCGGGGCTAGCACAGATACGCAGTATTTT. Translation: CAISESFSGASTDTQYF.

The CDR3 DNA reads TGTGCCAGCAGCCAAACTTTCCGCAATGAGCAGTTCTTC. Translating gives CASSQTFRNEQFF. The chain employs TRBV3-1 (or the pseudogene TRBV3-2) and TRBJ2-1, with D uncertain. Trimming left V 2 bases short and J 6 bases short, with 8 bases between. This CDR3 is 13 amino acids long. The germline gives CDR1 LGHDT, CDR2 YNNKEL (reference sequence).

The rearrangement links TRBV4-2 to TRBJ2-5, with D possibly matching TRBD2 (6 bases). Germline V CDR1 and CDR2: LGHNA, YNFKEQ. Trimming stripped 1 base from V and 1 base from J, with 10 bases between. The CDR3 runs 15 residues. The CDR3 loop is CASSQVEGTQETQYF. The CDR3 region has the DNA TGTGCCAGCAGCCAAGTGGAGGGAACCCAAGAGACCCAGTACTTC.

The chain combines TRBV7-2 with TRBJ2-7, with 9 bases fitting TRBD2. Germline CDR1 is SGHTA and CDR2 is FQGNSA. CDR3 length equals 14 residues. After removal of 5 bases from V and 6 bases from J, the junction contained 8 bases not matched to a gene. The CDR3 bases are TGTGCCAGCAGCGGTAGCGGGGGCCCCCTCGAGCAGTACTTC. The encoded protein is CASSGSGGPLEQYF.

The rearrangement joins TRBV6-1 to TRBJ2-5; TRBD2 is a possible D gene (6 bases). The CDR3 covers 14 residues. Germline V gives CDR1 MNHNS, CDR2 SASEGT. V shed 2 bases and J shed 8 bases, with 15 bases lying between them. CDR3 protein: CASSESGDSKTQYF. The CDR3 nucleotides read TGTGCCAGCAGTGAATCCGGGGACTCCAAAACCCAGTACTTC.

CDR3 residues: CASSLIGVSGNTIYF. The CDR3 coding sequence is TGTGCCAGCAGCCTGATCGGGGTCTCTGGAAACACCATATATTTT. The chain carries TRBV16 and TRBJ1-3; D ambiguous. The CDR3 length is 15 residues. Trimming stripped 4 bases from V and 0 bases from J, with 10 bases between. Germline V lookup: CDR1 KGHSY, CDR2 FQNENV.

This chain joins TRBV12-3 or TRBV12-4 and TRBJ1-6; D may be TRBD1 (5 bases). The CDR3 extends over 12 amino acids. V was shortened by 8 bases and J by 12 bases, with 14 bases between the two germline ends. CDR3: CASGPTDLPLHF. In DNA, the CDR3 is TGTGCCAGCGGCCCGACAGATTTACCCCTCCACTTT.

In its sample, this clone was seen once. The CDR3 DNA reads as TGCGCCAGCAGCCCTGGGCAGTTCGATTCACCCCTCCACTTT. Its translation is CASSPGQFDSPLHF. The rearrangement links TRBV5-1 to TRBJ1-6; D not resolved. The CDR3 totals 14 residues. CDR1 and CDR2 (germline): SGHRS, YFSETQ. V was cut by 4 bases and J by 8 bases, with 13 bases left in between.

The V gene is TRBV9, the J gene TRBJ2-1, with 8 bases aligning to TRBD1. J was trimmed by 8 bases and V by 0 bases; bases with no gene match: 19. The V gene's germline CDR1 is SGDLS and CDR2 YYNGEE. The length of the CDR3 is 19 residues. The CDR3 bases are TGTGCCAGCAGCGTAGGTGCAGGGGGCGCAAGAGGTACGAGGGATGAGCAGTTCTTC. Encoded protein: CASSVGAGGARGTRDEQFF.

This sequence joins TRBV18 and TRBJ2-5; 7 positions agree with TRBD2. V shed 4 bases, J shed 2 bases, and the junction held 1 base outside the gene matches. The germline V gene has CDR1 KGHSH and CDR2 LQKENI. The CDR3 sequence is 13 residues long. The CDR3 DNA follows: TGTGCCAGCTCACTTAGCGGGCAAGAGACCCAGTACTTC. Amino acids: CASSLSGQETQYF.